These 3 T cell receptor beta chains were all obtained from the same sample, sequenced in a study of blood T cell repertoires in COVID-19. Assay: immunoSEQ multiplex PCR; the TCRdb copy retains only in-frame clones and omits some. The sample yields about 250,000 clones, around 80% seen once. Material: peripheral blood. These receptors were obtained from an elderly man with acute or convalescent COVID-19.

The chain combines TRBV30 with TRBJ1-2; D ambiguous. Germline V gene sequence: CDR1 GTSNPN, CDR2 SVGIG (reference sequence). The V end lost 3 bases, the J end lost 5 bases, and 13 bases lay between the germline ends. The CDR3 loop spans 13 amino acids. The CDR3 sequence: CAWRWAPGYGYTF. The CDR3 nucleotides read TGTGCCTGGAGATGGGCCCCGGGGTATGGCTACACCTTC.

The rearrangement links TRBV7-9 to TRBJ2-7; 7 nucleotides align to TRBD2. The CDR3 contains 16 residues. Germline loops: CDR1 SEHNR, CDR2 FQNEAQ (reference sequence). Trimming removed 5 bases from V and 3 bases from J; junction bases left unmatched: 13. CDR3 nucleotide sequence: TGTGCCAGCAGCCCCGACTTGGGTAGCGGGTTCTACGAGCAGTACTTC. This sequence encodes CASSPDLGSGFYEQYF.

As DNA, the CDR3 is TGTGCCAGCAGTGGGACTAGCGGACCGCAGACCCAGTACTTC. Residues: CASSGTSGPQTQYF. The chain recombines TRBV2 with TRBJ2-5; 10 bases map to TRBD2. Germline CDR1 reads SNHLY; CDR2 reads FYNNEI. Unmatched junction bases numbered 5, after V lost 4 bases and J lost 6 bases. This CDR3 is 14 amino acids long.